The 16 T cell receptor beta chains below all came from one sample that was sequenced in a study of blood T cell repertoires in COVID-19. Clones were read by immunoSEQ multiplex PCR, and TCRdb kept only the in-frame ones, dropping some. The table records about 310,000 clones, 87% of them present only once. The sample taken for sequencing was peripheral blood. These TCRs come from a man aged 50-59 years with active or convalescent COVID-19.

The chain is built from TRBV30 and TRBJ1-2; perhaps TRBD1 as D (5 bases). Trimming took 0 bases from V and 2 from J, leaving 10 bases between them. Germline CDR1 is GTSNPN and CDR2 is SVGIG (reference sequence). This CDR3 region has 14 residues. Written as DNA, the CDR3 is TGTGCCTGGAGTGTAAACTGGGGCAACTATGGCTACACCTTC. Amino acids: CAWSVNWGNYGYTF.

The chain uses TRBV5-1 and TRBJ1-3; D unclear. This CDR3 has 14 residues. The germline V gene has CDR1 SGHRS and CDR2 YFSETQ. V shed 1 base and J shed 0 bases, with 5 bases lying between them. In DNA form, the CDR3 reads TGCGCCAGCAGCTTGACAGACTCTGGAAACACCATATATTTT. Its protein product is CASSLTDSGNTIYF.

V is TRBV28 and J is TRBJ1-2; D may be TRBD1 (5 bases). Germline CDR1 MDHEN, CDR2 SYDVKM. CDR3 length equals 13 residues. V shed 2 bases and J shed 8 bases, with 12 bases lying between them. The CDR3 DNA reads TGTGCCAGCAGTTTAATAGCAGGGCTGGGCTACACCTTC. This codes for CASSLIAGLGYTF.

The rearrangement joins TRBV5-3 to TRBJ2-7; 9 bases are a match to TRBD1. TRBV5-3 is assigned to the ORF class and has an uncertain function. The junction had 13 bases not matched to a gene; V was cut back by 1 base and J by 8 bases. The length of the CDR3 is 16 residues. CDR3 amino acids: CARSLNWDRDPRKQYF. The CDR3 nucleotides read TGTGCCAGAAGCTTGAATTGGGACAGGGACCCTAGAAAGCAGTACTTC.

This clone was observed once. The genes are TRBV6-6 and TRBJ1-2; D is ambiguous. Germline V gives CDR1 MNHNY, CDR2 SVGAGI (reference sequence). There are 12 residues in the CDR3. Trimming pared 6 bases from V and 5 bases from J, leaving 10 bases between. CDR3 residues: CASSPRGYGYTF. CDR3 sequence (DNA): TGTGCCAGCAGCCCCCGGGGATATGGCTACACCTTC.

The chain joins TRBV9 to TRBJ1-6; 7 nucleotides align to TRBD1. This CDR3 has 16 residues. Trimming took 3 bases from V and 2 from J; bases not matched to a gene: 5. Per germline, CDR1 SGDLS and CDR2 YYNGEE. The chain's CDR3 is CASSATGVPYNSPLHF. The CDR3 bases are TGTGCCAGCAGCGCTACAGGGGTGCCCTATAATTCACCCCTCCACTTT.

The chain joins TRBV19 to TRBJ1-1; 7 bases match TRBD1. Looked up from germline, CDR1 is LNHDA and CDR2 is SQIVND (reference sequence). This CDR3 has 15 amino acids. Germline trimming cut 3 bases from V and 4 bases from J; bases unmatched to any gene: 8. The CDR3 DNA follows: TGTGCCAGTAGTATTGACAGGGTTCGGGGCACTGAAGCTTTCTTT. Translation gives CASSIDRVRGTEAFF.

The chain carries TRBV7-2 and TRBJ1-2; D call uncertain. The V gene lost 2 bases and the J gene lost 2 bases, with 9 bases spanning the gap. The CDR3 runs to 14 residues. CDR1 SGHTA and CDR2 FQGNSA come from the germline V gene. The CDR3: CASSLSRVNYGYTF. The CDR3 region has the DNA TGTGCCAGCAGCTTAAGCCGCGTAAACTATGGCTACACCTTC.

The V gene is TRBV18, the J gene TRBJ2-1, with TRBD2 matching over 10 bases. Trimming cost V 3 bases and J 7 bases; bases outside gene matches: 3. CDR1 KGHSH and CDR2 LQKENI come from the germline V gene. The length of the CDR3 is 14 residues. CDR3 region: CASSPGTSENEQFF. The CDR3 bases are TGTGCCAGCTCACCGGGGACTAGCGAGAATGAGCAGTTCTTC.

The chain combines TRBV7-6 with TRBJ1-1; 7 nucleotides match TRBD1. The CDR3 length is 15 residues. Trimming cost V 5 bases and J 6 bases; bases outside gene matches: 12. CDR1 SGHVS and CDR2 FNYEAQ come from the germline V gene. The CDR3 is CASSDGRQGSSEAFF. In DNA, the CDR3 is TGTGCCAGCAGCGACGGGAGACAGGGCAGTTCTGAAGCTTTCTTT.

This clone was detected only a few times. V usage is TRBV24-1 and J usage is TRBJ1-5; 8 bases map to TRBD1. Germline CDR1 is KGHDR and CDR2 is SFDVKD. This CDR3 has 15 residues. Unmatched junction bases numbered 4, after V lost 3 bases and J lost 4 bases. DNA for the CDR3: TGTGCCACCAGTGATAGGACAGGGCCGAATCAGCCCCAGCATTTT. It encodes CATSDRTGPNQPQHF.

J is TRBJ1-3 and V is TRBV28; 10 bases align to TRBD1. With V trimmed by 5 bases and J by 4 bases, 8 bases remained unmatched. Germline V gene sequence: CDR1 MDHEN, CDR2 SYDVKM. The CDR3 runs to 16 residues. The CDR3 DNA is TGTGCCAGCAGTGGCGGACAGGGGGTCGCCGGAAACACCATATATTTT. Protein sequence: CASSGGQGVAGNTIYF.

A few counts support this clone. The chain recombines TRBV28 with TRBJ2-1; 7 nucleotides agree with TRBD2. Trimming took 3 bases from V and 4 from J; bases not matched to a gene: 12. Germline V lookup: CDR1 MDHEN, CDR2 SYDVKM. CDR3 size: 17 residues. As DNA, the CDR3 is TGTGCCAGCAGTTTTCCCTGGGAGGGACCCCCTTACAATGAGCAGTTCTTC. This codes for CASSFPWEGPPYNEQFF.

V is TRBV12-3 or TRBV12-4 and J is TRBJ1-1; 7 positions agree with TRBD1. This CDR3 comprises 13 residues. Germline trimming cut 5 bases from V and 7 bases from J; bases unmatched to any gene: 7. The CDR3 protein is CASSLGGQLEAFF. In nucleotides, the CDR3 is TGTGCCAGCAGTCTGGGGGGACAGCTTGAAGCTTTCTTT.

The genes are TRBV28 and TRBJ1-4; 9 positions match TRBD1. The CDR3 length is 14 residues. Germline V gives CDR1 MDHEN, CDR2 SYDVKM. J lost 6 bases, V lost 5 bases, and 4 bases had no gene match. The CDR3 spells CASSHGTGYEKLFF. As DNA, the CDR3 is TGTGCCAGCAGTCACGGGACAGGGTATGAAAAACTGTTTTTT.

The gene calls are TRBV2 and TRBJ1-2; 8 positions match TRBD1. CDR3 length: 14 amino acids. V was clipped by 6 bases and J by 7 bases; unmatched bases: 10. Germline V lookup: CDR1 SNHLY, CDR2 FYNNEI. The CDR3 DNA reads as TGTGCCAGCAGGGAGACAGGGGATCGCAGTGGCTACACCTTC. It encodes CASRETGDRSGYTF.